These 27 T cell receptor beta chains share one sample of origin, sequenced in a study of cytomegalovirus exposure and HLA in healthy donors. TCRdb's table, derived via immunoSEQ multiplex PCR, lists solely in-frame clones and lacks some. The sample has hundreds of thousands of clones; more than 75% are singletons. Material: PBMCs. Receptor source: a man in his late teens or twenties in good health and CMV-seronegative.

The chain couples TRBV6-6 to TRBJ2-1; weak D call: TRBD2 (6 bases). V was shortened by 5 bases and J by 11 bases, with 13 bases between the two germline ends. This CDR3 is built from 12 residues. Germline CDR1 is MNHNY and CDR2 is SVGAGI (reference sequence). In nucleotides, the CDR3 is TGTGCCAGCAGTACGGTAGGGACTCAGCAGTTCTTC. Translated, it gives CASSTVGTQQFF.

The genes are TRBV7-9 and TRBJ1-1; unclear D gene. V was pared by 4 bases and J by 7 bases, with 10 bases between. The CDR3 is made up of 12 amino acids. CDR1 and CDR2 (germline): SEHNR, FQNEAQ (reference sequence). The CDR3 bases are TGTGCCAGCAGCTCCCTCCACAATGAAGCTTTCTTT. Its translation: CASSSLHNEAFF.

This rearrangement joins TRBV25-1 to TRBJ2-2; 7 nucleotides match TRBD1. There are 14 residues in the CDR3. Germline V lookup: CDR1 MGHDK, CDR2 SYGVNS. After removal of 9 bases from V and 1 base from J, the junction contained 5 bases not matched to a gene. The CDR3 protein is CASRGQMNTGELFF. DNA of the CDR3: TGTGCCAGTAGGGGACAGATGAACACCGGGGAGCTGTTTTTT.

This chain links TRBV7-9 with TRBJ2-7; D might be TRBD1 (6 bases). CDR1 and CDR2 from the germline V gene are SEHNR and FQNEAQ (reference sequence). This CDR3 comprises 13 residues. The V end was cut by 5 bases, the J end by 12 bases, with 20 bases between. Written as DNA, the CDR3 is TGTGCCAGCAGCCTAGGGCCAGGGGCTTCTGGGTACTTC. Protein product: CASSLGPGASGYF.

The rearrangement links TRBV5-1 to TRBJ2-3; 7 bases agree with TRBD2. The CDR3 has 19 residues. Germline lookup yields CDR1 SGHRS and CDR2 YFSETQ. V dropped 1 base and J dropped 2; count of bases not matched to a gene: 16. In DNA form, the CDR3 reads TGCGCCAGCAGCTTGAGTATCCTAGCGGTCCAGGCGGTCACAGATACGCAGTATTTT. Protein: CASSLSILAVQAVTDTQYF. Full variable domain (remainder filled in from reference TRBV5-1 and TRBJ2-3): KAGVTQTPRYLIKTRGQQVTLSCSPISGHRSVSWYQQTPGQGLQFLFEYFSETQRNKGNFPGRFSGRQFSNSRSEMNVSTLELGDSALYLCASSLSILAVQAVTDTQYFGPGTRLTVL.

For the CDR3, the DNA is TGCAGCGTGCGGACAGGGAACTATGGCTACACCTTC. It yields the protein CSVRTGNYGYTF. This chain joins TRBV29-1 and TRBJ1-2; 8 bases align to TRBD1. Trimming removed 6 bases from V and 2 bases from J; junction bases left unmatched: 2. Per the germline V gene, CDR1 is SQVTM and CDR2 is ANQGSEA. The CDR3 consists of 12 residues.

The chain joins TRBV9 to TRBJ1-6; D might be TRBD1 (6 bases). CDR3 length: 14 residues. From germline, CDR1 is SGDLS and CDR2 YYNGEE. V was pared by 3 bases and J by 7 bases, with 11 bases between. The chain's CDR3 is CASSGNTGNSPLHF. DNA for the CDR3: TGTGCCAGCAGCGGAAACACAGGGAATTCACCCCTCCACTTT.

The J gene is TRBJ2-3, the V gene TRBV5-6; D possibly corresponds to TRBD2 (6 bases). With 5 bases removed from V and 2 bases from J, the gap between germline ends came to 12 bases. The germline V gene has CDR1 SGHDT and CDR2 YYEEEE. The CDR3 consists of 14 residues. CDR3 loop: CASSRGSSTDTQYF. CDR3 coding DNA: TGTGCCAGCAGTCGGGGGTCCTCCACAGATACGCAGTATTTT.

The V call is TRBV9, the J call TRBJ2-7, with 8 nucleotides matching TRBD2. V lost 0 bases to trimming and J lost 0 bases; unmatched junction nucleotides: 5. The CDR3 has 16 amino acids. Germline V gene data show CDR1 as SGDLS and CDR2 as YYNGEE. The CDR3: CASSVEAGGASYEQYF. CDR3 coding DNA: TGTGCCAGCAGCGTAGAGGCGGGAGGTGCCTCCTACGAGCAGTACTTC. Complete variable domain (other parts from reference TRBV9 and TRBJ2-7): DSGVTQTPKHLITATGQRVTLRCSPRSGDLSVYWYQQSLDQGLQFLIQYYNGEERAKGNILERFSAQQFPDLHSELNLSSLELGDSALYFCASSVEAGGASYEQYFGPGTRLTVT.

The chain uses TRBV5-1 and TRBJ1-1; the D gene is possibly TRBD1 (5 bases). The germline V gene has CDR1 SGHRS and CDR2 YFSETQ. CDR3 length: 12 residues. V dropped 6 bases and J dropped 3 bases, with 9 bases sitting between them. This CDR3 reads CASKDTYTEAFF. In DNA form, the CDR3 reads TGCGCCAGCAAGGACACTTACACTGAAGCTTTCTTT.

This chain joins TRBV4-3 and TRBJ2-5; TRBD2 is a possible D gene (7 bases). From germline, CDR1 is LGHNA and CDR2 YSLEER. Trimming removed 0 bases at V and 0 bases at J, with 14 bases between. The CDR3 consists of 17 residues. CDR3 DNA sequence: TGCGCCAGCAGCCAAGATGCGGGGGCCGCGTACCAAGAGACCCAGTACTTC. Amino acids: CASSQDAGAAYQETQYF.

Of note for this clone: A read error is likely, as this CDR3 ends without the conserved phenylalanine or tryptophan. It is unclear where the CDR3 begins or ends on the DNA, so no DNA is shown, and the CDR3 is as TCRdb lists it. The rearrangement links TRBV4-3 to TRBJ1-2; the table's D gene call, TRBD1, was not cross checked with the DNA. The CDR3 contains 13 residues when both ends are counted. Germline values: CDR1 LGHNA, CDR2 YSLEER. This CDR3 reads CASSQDGGSYLIL.

This chain uses TRBV7-3 with TRBJ2-3; TRBD2 matches at 14 bases. CDR1 SGHTA and CDR2 FQGTGA come from the germline V gene. The CDR3 loop spans 17 amino acids. With V trimmed by 5 bases and J by 5 bases, 9 bases remained unmatched. The CDR3 loop is CASSPQGGTSGRDTQYF. CDR3 bases: TGTGCCAGCAGCCCTCAGGGGGGGACTAGCGGGAGAGATACGCAGTATTTT.

The chain links TRBV11-2 to TRBJ2-7; 12 nucleotides line up with TRBD2. The trim removed 6 bases at V and 3 bases at J, leaving 6 bases unmatched. This CDR3 spans 15 amino acids. Germline CDR1 and CDR2: SGHAT and FQNNGV. CDR3 bases: TGTGCCAGCAGGCGACTAGCGGGGGAGAACTACGAGCAGTACTTC. Translation gives CASRRLAGENYEQYF.

In its sample, this clone was seen a few times. The rearrangement joins TRBV30 to TRBJ1-5, with D hard to call. Germline assignment: CDR1 GTSNPN and CDR2 SVGIG (reference sequence). Trimming shortened V by 0 bases and J by 1 base, and 10 bases separated the two germline ends. CDR3 length: 15 amino acids. CDR3 region: CAWSVLGRSNQPQHF. The CDR3 DNA reads TGTGCCTGGAGTGTACTTGGCAGGAGCAATCAGCCCCAGCATTTT.

The J gene is TRBJ2-3, the V gene TRBV27, with TRBD2 identical over 11 bases. The CDR3 loop spans 20 amino acids. The V gene's germline CDR1 is MNHEY and CDR2 SMNVEV (reference sequence). V trimming: 5 bases; J trimming: 6 bases; junction bases outside the gene matches: 22. The CDR3 spells CASSTRPFSGGALGGDTQYF. CDR3 sequence (DNA): TGTGCCAGCAGTACACGCCCGTTTAGCGGGGGGGCCCTGGGGGGTGATACGCAGTATTTT.

This chain uses TRBV6-5 with TRBJ1-6, with 9 bases matching TRBD1. V dropped 10 bases and J dropped 10; count of bases not matched to a gene: 5. From germline, CDR1 is MNHEY and CDR2 SVGAGI. The CDR3 is 12 amino acids. In DNA form, the CDR3 reads TGTGCCACTGGAACAGGGGGCTCACCCCTCCACTTT. Protein product: CATGTGGSPLHF.

The V gene is TRBV6-5, the J gene TRBJ2-7; maybe TRBD2 (5 bases). Per germline, CDR1 MNHEY and CDR2 SVGAGI. Trimming left V 10 bases short and J 6 bases short, with 16 bases between. The CDR3 runs to 12 residues. The CDR3 loop is CATGVYDTEQYF. CDR3 coding DNA: TGTGCCACCGGGGTTTACGATACCGAGCAGTACTTC.

CDR3 region: CASSSLHYEQYF. The CDR3 DNA reads as TGTGCCAGCAGTTCTTTACACTACGAGCAGTACTTC. The rearrangement links TRBV28 to TRBJ2-7; D ambiguous. Trimming shortened V by 4 bases and J by 3 bases, and 7 bases separated the two germline ends. This CDR3 has 12 residues. Germline CDR1 reads MDHEN; CDR2 reads SYDVKM.

The chain uses TRBV6-6 and TRBJ2-5; D is perhaps TRBD2 (7 bases). Germline CDR1 MNHNY, CDR2 SVGAGI (reference sequence). The V and J ends lost 2 bases and 2 bases respectively, with 15 bases between them. The CDR3 totals 16 residues. This CDR3 reads CASSYLDRRGQETQYF. The CDR3 DNA sequence: TGTGCCAGCAGTTACCTCGACAGGCGGGGGCAAGAGACCCAGTACTTC.

This chain connects TRBV29-1 to TRBJ2-7; 7 nucleotides agree with TRBD1. J gave up 4 bases and V 3 bases, and 6 bases lay outside the gene matches. Per the germline V gene, CDR1 is SQVTM and CDR2 is ANQGSEA. The CDR3 loop spans 13 amino acids. The CDR3 nucleotides are TGCAGCGTTGATGCCGGGACAGAATACGAGCAGTACTTC. Translated: CSVDAGTEYEQYF.

The rearrangement joins TRBV4-1 to TRBJ2-3; D not resolved. V was trimmed by 0 bases and J by 15 bases, leaving 13 bases between them. Per germline, CDR1 MGHRA and CDR2 YSYEKL. The CDR3 is made up of 12 amino acids. In DNA form, the CDR3 reads TGCGCCAGCAGCCAAGATGGAGTGGCAGTATATTTT. Protein sequence: CASSQDGVAVYF.

The CDR3 reads CASSARGGVSTEAFF. CDR3 nucleotide sequence: TGTGCCAGCAGCGCAAGAGGGGGAGTCAGCACTGAAGCTTTCTTT. The chain recombines TRBV9 with TRBJ1-1; D may be TRBD1 (6 bases). V shed 3 bases and J shed 4 bases, with 16 bases lying between them. Germline lookup yields CDR1 SGDLS and CDR2 YYNGEE. The CDR3 is made up of 15 amino acids.

The genes are TRBV5-1 and TRBJ1-4; a possible D gene is TRBD1 (5 bases). This CDR3 is built from 15 residues. Deletions cut 4 bases from V and 7 bases from J, with 17 bases between. The germline gives CDR1 SGHRS, CDR2 YFSETQ. CDR3 sequence: CASSIGGRRSEKLFF. CDR3 in DNA: TGCGCCAGCAGCATCGGGGGGAGGAGGTCTGAAAAACTGTTTTTT.

With respect to this clone: Because it lacks the conserved phenylalanine or tryptophan at the end, this CDR3 is likely a read error. The DNA is omitted, as the CDR3 cannot be located on it reliably, and the CDR3 follows TCRdb's listing. The chain links TRBV6-5 to TRBJ1-3; the table's D gene call, TRBD1, was not cross checked with the DNA. Germline-derived CDR1 and CDR2 are MNHEY and SVGAGI. The CDR3 spans 11 residues, counting both ends. The CDR3 sequence is CASSNLKGGEV.

The rearrangement joins TRBV19 to TRBJ2-5; a possible D gene is TRBD2 (6 bases). CDR1 and CDR2 (germline): LNHDA, SQIVND (reference sequence). The V end was cut by 6 bases, the J end by 5 bases, with 7 bases between. The length of the CDR3 is 11 residues. Written as DNA, the CDR3 is TGTGCCAGTAGGGCGGGGGAGACCCAGTACTTC. Protein sequence: CASRAGETQYF.

The chain joins TRBV7-9 to TRBJ2-1, with a tentative D call TRBD1 (5 bases). Germline V lookup: CDR1 SEHNR, CDR2 FQNEAQ (reference sequence). The CDR3 totals 12 residues. V was trimmed by 3 bases and J by 7 bases, leaving 7 bases between them. The DNA for the CDR3 is TGTGCCAGCAGCTTCGGACAAAATGAGCAGTTCTTC. This sequence encodes CASSFGQNEQFF.